Listed below are T cell receptor beta chains from one sample, sequenced in a study of blood T cell repertoires in COVID-19. This table comes from immunoSEQ multiplex PCR, and its TCRdb copy is limited to in-frame clones, with some not included. Of about 140,000 clones listed, about 87% are singletons. Sequenced sample: peripheral blood. The receptors stem from a human donor with COVID-19, enrolled during active disease. The donor label of this sample is uncertain. CDR3s leave out the opening cysteine and the closing phenylalanine or tryptophan. Clone size, where shown, is once, few, many, or a class for clones that have expanded.

ASSFAQGIRDTEAF | - | TRBJ1-1 | TRBV5-5
ASSLGRGGYEQY | - | TRBJ2-7 | TRBV5-1
ASSLPGGSGYT | - | TRBJ1-2 | TRBV28
ASSDYGQEKYYGYT | - | TRBJ1-2 | TRBV6-1
ASSLTRGQGNEQY | once | TRBJ2-7 | TRBV7-3
ASSEDRSSNQPQH | - | TRBJ1-5 | TRBV6-1
ASTGNRDEAF | - | TRBJ1-1 | TRBV6-5
ASSQVQGADEAF | - | TRBJ1-1 | TRBV4-1
ASSYSGQGNQPQH | few | TRBJ1-5 | TRBV6-5
ASSPARGQGAYEQY | - | TRBJ2-7 | TRBV5-1
ASSGGGRYEQY | - | TRBJ2-7 | TRBV19
ASSGPRGNTEAF | - | TRBJ1-1 | TRBV27
ASSQAGDYRNTEAF | - | TRBJ1-1 | TRBV3-1/TRBV3-2
ASSTPPTGGADTQY | - | TRBJ2-3 | TRBV5-4
ASSLGRGYSPLH | few | TRBJ1-6 | TRBV13
ASSLSRNRGGYYGYT | - | TRBJ1-2 | TRBV7-6
ASSLGGPADTQY | - | TRBJ2-3 | TRBV11-1
ASSYDNNQPQH | once | TRBJ1-5 | TRBV6-5
ASSLDSSGNTIY | once | TRBJ1-3 | TRBV3-1/TRBV3-2
ASSLTISTDTQY | - | TRBJ2-3 | TRBV3-1/TRBV3-2
ASSPGQDYQPQH | once | TRBJ1-5 | TRBV28
ASRSLVDGGELF | - | TRBJ2-2 | TRBV7-3
ASSVGLQQF | - | TRBJ2-1 | TRBV9
ASSLEAGNYGYT | - | TRBJ1-2 | TRBV5-4
ASSLRPLADRGAF | - | TRBJ1-1 | TRBV7-6
ASSFTDTEY | - | TRBJ2-4 | TRBV5-8
ASSPWTGKGQPQH | once | TRBJ1-5 | TRBV4-1
ASSAQGFHGYT | - | TRBJ1-2 | TRBV9
ATSGNRDLGYT | few | TRBJ1-2 | TRBV15
ASSLGDRARGTQY | - | TRBJ2-5 | TRBV11-3
ATIGQGDTEAF | - | TRBJ1-1 | TRBV24-1
ASSLTGDVLETQY | - | TRBJ2-5 | TRBV19
ASSRQETQY | - | TRBJ2-5 | TRBV5-4
AISRVLQNTEAF | - | TRBJ1-1 | TRBV10-3
ASSINNEQF | - | TRBJ2-1 | TRBV6-5
ASSFTGNQPQH | - | TRBJ1-5 | TRBV7-2
AWSNQNQETQY | - | TRBJ2-5 | TRBV30
ASSSTGVGEQY | - | TRBJ2-7 | TRBV7-3
ASTGGALFEQY | - | TRBJ2-7 | TRBV28
ASSPLQGWNTEAF | - | TRBJ1-1 | TRBV7-7
ASTSSGGGNTQY | - | TRBJ2-3 | TRBV5-1
ASSADKFSNQPQH | - | TRBJ1-5 | TRBV27
ASSRTLPSVSAYEQY | - | TRBJ2-7 | TRBV6-6
ATHSGWSVGYT | - | TRBJ1-2 | TRBV19
ASAPGTGAVETQY | - | TRBJ2-5 | TRBV10-3
ASSYEPRSTEAF | - | TRBJ1-1 | TRBV6-5
ASSFRTGGYNEQF | - | TRBJ2-1 | TRBV7-9
ASSLGQGRNTGELF | - | TRBJ2-2 | TRBV7-6
ASSQDSGLPNFEQY | - | TRBJ2-7 | TRBV4-1
ASSQDPAGDGDTQY | - | TRBJ2-3 | TRBV3-1/TRBV3-2
ASSQDTGPSGNTIY | - | TRBJ1-3 | TRBV5-8
ASSLTFGASEQF | - | TRBJ2-1 | TRBV7-3
ASSQEPGNYGYT | - | TRBJ1-2 | TRBV4-1
ASSPGQLRSGNTIY | - | TRBJ1-3 | TRBV18
ASSEGSQGALAEQY | once | TRBJ2-7 | TRBV2
AWSVQGYEQY | - | TRBJ2-7 | TRBV30
ASSRMAGGRPSTDTQY | - | TRBJ2-3 | TRBV19
ASSLEARVNTEAF | - | TRBJ1-1 | TRBV7-6